This entry concerns a single TCR beta chain. Its antigen remains unidentified. The germline V gene encodes CDR1 MNHNS and CDR2 SASEGT. The CDR3 is made up of 15 amino acids. V was shortened by 1 base and J by 9 bases, with 13 bases between the two germline ends. The sample is drawn from a study of T cell responses to AZD1222 COVID-19 vaccine. Broader study findings: Nearly half of spike-specific TCRs reportedly target variant regions that are unmutated in the B.1.351 and B.1.1.7 variants. White British people made up most donors, females outnumbered males, and clonal diversity was possibly underestimated.

Sequencing used immunoSEQ multiplex PCR; TCRdb keeps in-frame clones, though not all of them. The table has about 120,000 clones, around nine tenths seen once. The V and J genes are TRBV6-1 and TRBJ1-6; D gene uncertain. The sequencing here drew on peripheral blood, taken on day 0 of AZD1222 vaccination. This receptor was identified in an adult in good health. The CDR3 nucleotides read TGTGCCAGCAGTGAAGTGGACCAAGGGTCTTCACCCCTCCACTTT. Translated: CASSEVDQGSSPLHF.